This T cell receptor (beta chain) came from a study of blood T cell repertoires in COVID-19. Study as a whole: PBMCs, B-cell-depleted T cells, or T cells provided the cDNA or gDNA that made up the material.

Germline-derived CDR1 and CDR2 are SGDLS and YYNGEE. V was pared by 2 bases and J by 4 bases, with 7 bases of the junction left unmatched. The CDR3 runs to 15 residues. Methods used by the authors: Amplified reference gene primers provided the basis for estimating nucleated cell counts. Sequencing used immunoSEQ multiplex PCR; TCRdb keeps in-frame clones, though not all of them. V and J calls and clone size are those listed in that table; D and trimming were worked out from the DNA. The sample records roughly 71,000 clones, roughly 87% being singletons. This rearrangement joins TRBV9 to TRBJ1-2; 8 bases agree with TRBD1. Sequencing was done on a sample of peripheral blood. The sequence was collected from a man between 45 and 60 years old with acute or convalescent COVID-19. CDR3 amino acids: CASSVSRQGTYGYTF. CDR3 DNA sequence: TGTGCCAGCAGCGTCTCAAGACAGGGGACCTATGGCTACACCTTC.